This T cell receptor beta chain was documented in a study of T-cell memory formation after mild COVID-19. TCRdb fed the 5' RACE reads into MiXCR, producing one record per CDR3 protein. This table holds fewer than 250,000 distinct CDR3 sequences, around 27% found once. V dropped 1 base and J dropped 2 bases, with 14 bases sitting between them. This CDR3 spans 15 amino acids. The V gene's germline CDR1 is GTSNPN and CDR2 SVGIG (reference sequence). Material for sequencing was PBMCs or a T cell subset sorted from them (not recorded which). This sequence joins TRBV30 and TRBJ1-1; D call uncertain. This TCR was sampled from an adult woman who had mild COVID-19 (a few samples of this study predate the infection). Cell type and time point are not known. The CDR3 coding sequence is TGTGCCTGGAGTGGCCTCGGAGCAGTAAACACTGAAGCTTTCTTT. It codes for CAWSGLGAVNTEAFF.